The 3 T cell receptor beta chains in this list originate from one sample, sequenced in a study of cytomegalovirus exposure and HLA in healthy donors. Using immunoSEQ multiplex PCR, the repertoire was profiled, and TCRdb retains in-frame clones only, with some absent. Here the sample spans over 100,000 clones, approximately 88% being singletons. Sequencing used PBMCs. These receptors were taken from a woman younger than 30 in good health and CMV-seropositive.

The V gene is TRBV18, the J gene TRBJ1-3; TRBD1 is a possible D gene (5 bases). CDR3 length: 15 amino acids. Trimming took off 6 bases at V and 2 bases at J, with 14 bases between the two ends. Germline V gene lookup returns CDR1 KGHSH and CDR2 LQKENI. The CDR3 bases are TGTGCCAGCTCCAGCCAGGGTGCAGCTGGAAACACCATATATTTT. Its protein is CASSSQGAAGNTIYF.

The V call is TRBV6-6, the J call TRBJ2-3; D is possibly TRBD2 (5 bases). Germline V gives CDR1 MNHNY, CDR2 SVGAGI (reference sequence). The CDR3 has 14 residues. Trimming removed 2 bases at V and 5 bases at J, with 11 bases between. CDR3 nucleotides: TGTGCCAGCAGTTACGGAAGGGCGGGAGATACGCAGTATTTT. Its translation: CASSYGRAGDTQYF.

The CDR3 loop is CASSAGDNEKLFF. CDR3 in DNA: TGTGCCAGCAGCGCGGGGGATAATGAAAAACTGTTTTTT. The chain recombines TRBV9 with TRBJ1-4; D is possibly TRBD1 (5 bases). Germline assignment: CDR1 SGDLS and CDR2 YYNGEE. This CDR3 has 13 residues. Trimming removed 3 bases at V and 4 bases at J, with 7 bases between.